This T cell receptor beta chain emerged from a study of blood T cell repertoires in COVID-19. Assay: immunoSEQ multiplex PCR; the TCRdb copy retains only in-frame clones and omits some. The sample holds a few hundred thousand clones, roughly 87% seen once. CDR1 KGHSH and CDR2 LQKENI come from the germline V gene. The CDR3 is 15 residues long. V lost 5 bases, J lost 4 bases, and 17 bases lay in between. Sequencing used PBMCs or T cells enriched from blood (not recorded which). This sequence originates from a woman in her twenties or thirties who had recovered from COVID-19. The rearrangement uses TRBV18 and TRBJ1-2, with a weak D call TRBD1 (6 bases). CDR3 in DNA: TGTGCCAGCTCAACTACAGGGCTAGTTGCCTATGGCTACACCTTC. Translating it yields CASSTTGLVAYGYTF.